These 25 T cell receptor beta chains share one sample of origin, sequenced in a study of shared clonotypes between healthy human individuals. CD45RO negativity and positive selection for CCR7 defined naive CD8 cells, a population that excluded terminally differentiated effector memory CD45RA+ cells. The assay was immunoSEQ multiplex PCR, and TCRdb's table has in-frame clones only and misses some. The repertoire consists of hundreds of thousands of clones, with 95% to 96% occurring once and the leading ten covering roughly 0.1%. The source material was naive CD8+ T cells sorted from blood. These receptors were obtained from a woman aged 30 to 39 in good health.

The genes are TRBV30 and TRBJ2-7, with TRBD2 identical over 11 bases. After removal of 0 bases from V and 7 bases from J, the junction contained 14 bases not matched to a gene. Germline CDR1 is GTSNPN and CDR2 is SVGIG (reference sequence). The CDR3 sequence is 17 residues long. CDR3 protein: CAWSVLKLAGDHWEQYF. CDR3 in DNA: TGTGCCTGGAGTGTACTTAAACTAGCGGGGGACCACTGGGAGCAGTACTTC.

The genes are TRBV6-1 and TRBJ1-1, with unresolved D. V lost 0 bases and J lost 5, with 22 bases in between. The germline V gene encodes CDR1 MNHNS and CDR2 SASEGT. This CDR3 is built from 18 residues. Here the CDR3 reads CASSEAYLGPSILTEAFF. For the CDR3, the DNA is TGTGCCAGCAGTGAAGCTTATTTGGGCCCCTCCATTCTAACTGAAGCTTTCTTT.

The V and J genes are TRBV5-1 and TRBJ1-2, with 8 positions matching TRBD1. Germline CDR1 is SGHRS and CDR2 is YFSETQ. After removal of 7 bases from V and 7 bases from J, the junction contained 9 bases not matched to a gene. This CDR3 spans 13 amino acids. Written as DNA, the CDR3 is TGCGCCAGCGGATTGGACAGGGTGAGTGGCTACACCTTC. Translating it yields CASGLDRVSGYTF.

This chain uses TRBV27 with TRBJ2-7, with D perhaps TRBD1 or TRBD2 (6 bases each). This CDR3 has 14 residues. Germline CDR1 reads MNHEY; CDR2 reads SMNVEV (reference sequence). V dropped 5 bases and J dropped 6 bases, with 17 bases sitting between them. The CDR3 reads CASSRTGAFAEQYF. The CDR3 DNA follows: TGTGCCAGCAGTAGGACGGGGGCATTCGCCGAGCAGTACTTC.

The chain couples TRBV11-2 to TRBJ2-3; no clear D. CDR3 length equals 12 residues. Per germline, CDR1 SGHAT and CDR2 FQNNGV. V was pared by 4 bases and J by 6 bases, with 8 bases between. CDR3 in DNA: TGTGCCAGCAGCTCGAAACTCGATACGCAGTATTTT. It encodes CASSSKLDTQYF.

This sequence joins TRBV23-1 and TRBJ2-7; D may be TRBD1 (6 bases). TRBV23-1 counts as an open reading frame of uncertain function. This CDR3 is 17 amino acids long. V lost 0 bases to trimming and J lost 1 base, with 16 bases between them. CDR3 residues: CASSQSRGKGRSYEQYF. In DNA form, the CDR3 reads TGCGCCAGCAGTCAATCGAGGGGGAAGGGACGTTCCTACGAGCAGTACTTC.

The chain is built from TRBV6-6 and TRBJ2-7, with TRBD2 matching 7 bases. Germline CDR1 MNHNY, CDR2 SVGAGI (reference sequence). The ends lost 4 bases at V and 3 bases at J; junction bases unmatched: 3. There are 13 residues in the CDR3. The CDR3: CASSFGRYYEQYF. CDR3 in DNA: TGTGCCAGCAGTTTCGGGAGGTACTACGAGCAGTACTTC.

The rearrangement joins TRBV9 to TRBJ2-1; 7 nucleotides match TRBD2. The V segment lost 0 bases and the J segment 4 bases; nucleotides outside the gene matches: 4. Germline-derived CDR1 and CDR2 are SGDLS and YYNGEE. The CDR3 is 15 residues long. CDR3 loop: CASSVGTSVYNEQFF. The CDR3 DNA is TGTGCCAGCAGCGTAGGGACTAGTGTGTACAATGAGCAGTTCTTC.

This sequence joins TRBV11-2 and TRBJ2-2; TRBD1 or TRBD2 may be the D gene (5 bases each). CDR1 is SGHAT, CDR2 FQNNGV, per germline. V gave up 5 bases and J gave up 2 bases, with 9 bases separating them. There are 14 residues in the CDR3. CDR3 nucleotides: TGTGCCAGCAGCAACCGGGACAACACCGGGGAGCTGTTTTTT. Translating it yields CASSNRDNTGELFF.

The chain carries TRBV9 and TRBJ1-1; 11 bases agree with TRBD1. The CDR3 sequence is 17 residues long. V lost 1 base to trimming and J lost 4 bases; unmatched junction nucleotides: 9. CDR1 is SGDLS and CDR2 is YYNGEE in the germline V gene. CDR3 DNA: TGTGCCAGCAGCGTACGTCCCGGGACAGGGGGGGGCACTGAAGCTTTCTTT. Translated, it gives CASSVRPGTGGGTEAFF.

The V gene is TRBV2, the J gene TRBJ2-1, with D unresolved. V was pared by 4 bases and J by 7 bases, with 11 bases between. From germline, CDR1 is SNHLY and CDR2 FYNNEI. The CDR3 contains 13 residues. The CDR3 sequence is CASSGLRMNEQFF. CDR3 DNA sequence: TGTGCCAGCAGTGGGCTCAGGATGAATGAGCAGTTCTTC.

The chain employs TRBV14 and TRBJ2-7; TRBD1 is a possible D gene (5 bases). The CDR3 consists of 15 residues. V was clipped by 4 bases and J by 2 bases, with 15 bases between them. Germline CDR1 is SGHDN and CDR2 is FVKESK. As DNA, the CDR3 is TGTGCCAGCAGCCCCCCGGTGGGGCATCCCTACGAGCAGTACTTC. This gives the protein CASSPPVGHPYEQYF.

The gene calls are TRBV25-1 and TRBJ1-5, with unresolved D. This CDR3 has 13 amino acids. Deletions cut 2 bases from V and 5 bases from J, with 7 bases between. In germline, CDR1 is MGHDK, CDR2 SYGVNS. The CDR3 region has the DNA TGTGCCAGCAGTGAAGGTAACCATCAGCCCCAGCATTTT. Protein sequence: CASSEGNHQPQHF.

With regard to this clone: Other nucleotide sequences in the sample specify the same CDR3. This chain links TRBV6-5 with TRBJ1-1; D possibly corresponds to TRBD1 (5 bases). This CDR3 is built from 14 residues. Trimming removed 2 bases from V and 4 bases from J, with 11 bases in between. CDR1 MNHEY and CDR2 SVGAGI come from the germline V gene. The CDR3 loop is CASSYVGVGTEAFF. The DNA for the CDR3 is TGTGCCAGCAGTTACGTAGGGGTGGGCACTGAAGCTTTCTTT.

The J gene is TRBJ1-5, the V gene TRBV6-8, with a weak D call TRBD1 (6 bases). CDR3 length equals 14 residues. Germline lookup yields CDR1 MNHGY and CDR2 SAAAGT. Trimming left V 5 bases short and J 1 base short, with 9 bases between. As DNA, the CDR3 is TGTGCCAGCAGTGGACAGAGGAGCAATCAGCCCCAGCATTTT. Its protein product is CASSGQRSNQPQHF.

This clone has more than one count but fewer than ten. J is TRBJ2-7 and V is TRBV27; perhaps TRBD2 as D (6 bases). V dropped 7 bases and J dropped 6 bases, with 10 bases sitting between them. The germline V gene has CDR1 MNHEY and CDR2 SMNVEV (reference sequence). This CDR3 contains 11 residues. CDR3 region: CASTFGGEQYF. In DNA, the CDR3 is TGTGCCAGCACTTTCGGGGGCGAGCAGTACTTC.

The rearrangement joins TRBV28 to TRBJ2-2; 10 nucleotides agree with TRBD2. Germline loops: CDR1 MDHEN, CDR2 SYDVKM. Losses at the gene ends were 8 bases for V and 6 bases for J; bases not matched to a gene: 9. The CDR3 runs 15 residues. The CDR3 sequence is CASGASGSWAGELFF. CDR3 DNA sequence: TGTGCCAGCGGGGCTAGCGGGAGTTGGGCCGGGGAGCTGTTTTTT.

This chain joins TRBV4-1 and TRBJ1-4; D unresolved. In germline, CDR1 is MGHRA, CDR2 YSYEKL. V was cut by 3 bases and J by 8 bases, with 10 bases left in between. There are 13 residues in the CDR3. The CDR3 region is CASSHRTGEKLFF. The CDR3 DNA reads TGCGCCAGCAGCCACAGGACTGGAGAAAAACTGTTTTTT.

V usage is TRBV30 and J usage is TRBJ2-3; 7 bases are shared with TRBD1. Germline values: CDR1 GTSNPN, CDR2 SVGIG (reference sequence). V shed 3 bases and J 1 base; nucleotides not matched to a gene: 13. CDR3 length equals 17 residues. CDR3 sequence: CAWRPADPGQRTDTQYF. The CDR3 DNA reads as TGTGCCTGGAGACCCGCCGACCCGGGACAGCGCACAGATACGCAGTATTTT.

This sequence joins TRBV27 and TRBJ1-4; D remains unclear. Germline-derived CDR1 and CDR2 are MNHEY and SMNVEV (reference sequence). CDR3 length: 13 amino acids. The V gene lost 3 bases and the J gene lost 2 bases, with 4 bases spanning the gap. CDR3 nucleotide sequence: TGTGCCAGCAGTTTGGTGACTAATGAAAAACTGTTTTTT. The encoded protein is CASSLVTNEKLFF.

This clone was observed a single time. This same CDR3 is encoded by further DNA sequences in the sample. The genes are TRBV11-2 and TRBJ2-7; D not certain. The CDR3 has 13 residues. V lost 1 base and J 2 bases, leaving 6 bases between the germline ends. CDR1 SGHAT and CDR2 FQNNGV come from the germline V gene. The CDR3 coding sequence is TGTGCCAGCAGCTTAGCTCTTGCCTACGAGCAGTACTTC. It is translated as CASSLALAYEQYF.

The genes are TRBV28 and TRBJ1-1, with 7 bases identical to TRBD1. V was pared by 4 bases and J by 1 base, with 3 bases of the junction left unmatched. CDR1 and CDR2 from the germline V gene are MDHEN and SYDVKM. The CDR3 is 14 residues long. The CDR3 DNA sequence: TGTGCCAGCAGTTCCCAGGGGGAGAACACTGAAGCTTTCTTT. This sequence encodes CASSSQGENTEAFF.

The CDR3 here is CASSSGMGEYTDTQYF. In DNA form, the CDR3 reads TGTGCCAGCAGCTCGGGGATGGGAGAATATACAGATACGCAGTATTTT. The genes are TRBV13 and TRBJ2-3; TRBD2 might be the D (5 bases). V gave up 4 bases and J gave up 3 bases, with 17 bases separating them. From germline, CDR1 is PRHDT and CDR2 FYEKMQ (reference sequence). CDR3 length equals 16 residues.

V and J are TRBV11-2 and TRBJ2-5; TRBD2 might be the D (6 bases). The ends were cut back, 5 bases at V and 2 bases at J, with 12 bases in the middle. CDR1 is SGHAT, CDR2 FQNNGV, per germline. The CDR3 has 14 residues. The CDR3 spells CASSHIGLQETQYF. The CDR3 DNA is TGTGCCAGCAGCCACATCGGACTACAAGAGACCCAGTACTTC.

This clone was seen once. The V gene is TRBV27, the J gene TRBJ1-4; D unclear. Trimming removed 3 bases at V and 7 bases at J, with 6 bases between. This CDR3 has 12 amino acids. In germline, CDR1 is MNHEY, CDR2 SMNVEV (reference sequence). This chain's CDR3 is CASSLGGEKLFF. CDR3 coding DNA: TGTGCCAGCAGTTTGGGAGGTGAAAAACTGTTTTTT.